The 15 T cell receptor beta chains given below trace back to one sample, sequenced in a study of blood T cell repertoires in COVID-19. Profiling relied on immunoSEQ multiplex PCR, and the TCRdb table lists in-frame clones only, not all of them. The data contain 360,000 or so clones, less than 90% of them singletons. Input material: PBMCs or T cells enriched from blood (not recorded which). The origin of the receptors is a woman between 45 and 60 years old who had recovered from COVID-19.

A single count supports this clone. The genes are TRBV19 and TRBJ2-1; the D gene is possibly TRBD2 (6 bases). Germline V CDR1 and CDR2: LNHDA, SQIVND (reference sequence). With 10 bases removed from V and 5 bases from J, the gap between germline ends came to 15 bases. The CDR3 spans 13 residues. As DNA, the CDR3 is TGTGCCACCAAGCGGACTACTGACAATGAGCAGTTCTTC. This translates into CATKRTTDNEQFF. The whole variable domain, filled in from reference TRBV19 and TRBJ2-1, reads DGGITQSPKYLFRKEGQNVTLSCEQNLNHDAMYWYRQDPGQGLRLIYYSQIVNDFQKGDIAEGYSVSREKKESFPLTVTSAQKNPTAFYLCATKRTTDNEQFFGPGTRLTVL.

V and J are TRBV21-1 and TRBJ2-7; the table's D call TRBD1 went unverified against the DNA. TRBV21-1 is tagged as a pseudogene. The CDR3 consists of 17 residues. This CDR3 reads CARTYSAPNGGTGEQYF. CDR3 bases: TGTGCCAGGACCTACTCCGCCCCTAATGGGGGCACTGGCGAGCAGTACTTC.

The chain joins TRBV5-4 to TRBJ1-4, with a tentative D call TRBD1 (6 bases). The length of the CDR3 is 13 residues. The germline gives CDR1 SGHNT, CDR2 YYREEE (reference sequence). Between the trimmed V and J ends, which lost 4 bases and 6 bases, there was a span of 10 bases. CDR3 protein: CASSMDSYEKLFF. CDR3 DNA: TGTGCCAGCAGCATGGACAGTTATGAAAAACTGTTTTTT.

This clone occurred a few times. The chain links TRBV11-2 to TRBJ2-5; D may be TRBD2 (6 bases). CDR1 is SGHAT, CDR2 FQNNGV, per germline. This CDR3 contains 13 residues. V lost 5 bases and J 3 bases, leaving 10 bases between the germline ends. DNA of the CDR3: TGTGCCAGCAGCGCGGGACCGAAAGAGACCCAGTACTTC. It translates to CASSAGPKETQYF.

The chain joins TRBV18 to TRBJ1-2, with D possibly being TRBD1 (5 bases). Between the trimmed V and J ends, which lost 4 bases and 8 bases, there was a span of 11 bases. The CDR3 is made up of 12 amino acids. Per germline, CDR1 KGHSH and CDR2 LQKENI. CDR3 bases: TGTGCCAGCTCACTTACAGGATTCGGCTACACCTTC. This gives the protein CASSLTGFGYTF.

The chain joins TRBV13 to TRBJ2-7; TRBD1 is a possible D gene (5 bases). The CDR3 runs 13 residues. Trimming shortened V by 4 bases and J by 4 bases, and 11 bases separated the two germline ends. The V gene's germline CDR1 is PRHDT and CDR2 FYEKMQ (reference sequence). The CDR3 reads CASSSRTKYEQYF. The CDR3 DNA reads TGTGCCAGCAGCTCCCGGACAAAATACGAGCAGTACTTC.

This clone was detected a few times. The rearrangement links TRBV29-1 to TRBJ2-2; D ambiguous. The V end was cut by 2 bases, the J end by 1 base, with 11 bases between. This CDR3 region has 15 residues. Germline CDR1 and CDR2: SQVTM and ANQGSEA. The CDR3 coding sequence is TGCAGCGTTGAAACCCCCCACATGAACACCGGGGAGCTGTTTTTT. Protein sequence: CSVETPHMNTGELFF.

The CDR3 region is CASSLGQTGGYGYTF. CDR3 nucleotide sequence: TGTGCCAGCAGCTTAGGGCAGACAGGAGGCTATGGCTACACCTTC. This rearrangement joins TRBV11-3 to TRBJ1-2; weak D call: TRBD1 (6 bases). In germline, CDR1 is SGHNT, CDR2 YENEEA. The CDR3 has 15 residues. Between the trimmed V and J ends, which lost 1 base and 4 bases, there was a span of 13 bases. The full variable domain, rest sourced from reference TRBV11-3 and TRBJ1-2, is EAGVVQSPRYKIIEKKQPVAFWCNPISGHNTLYWYLQNLGQGPELLIRYENEEAVDDSQLPKDRFSAERLKGVDSTLKIQPAELGDSAVYLCASSLGQTGGYGYTFGSGTRLTVV.

This clone was counted a single time. This sequence joins TRBV5-4 and TRBJ2-3; a possible D gene is TRBD1 (5 bases). Germline loops: CDR1 SGHNT, CDR2 YYREEE (reference sequence). Trimming took 2 bases from V and 0 from J, leaving 7 bases between them. There are 14 residues in the CDR3. In nucleotides, the CDR3 is TGTGCCAGCAGCTTTCAGGGTAGCACAGATACGCAGTATTTT. Amino acid sequence: CASSFQGSTDTQYF.

This chain joins TRBV28 and TRBJ1-2; D not certain. Germline V gene data show CDR1 as MDHEN and CDR2 as SYDVKM. V lost 3 bases, J lost 8 bases, and 13 bases lay in between. This CDR3 is 13 amino acids long. The CDR3 sequence is CASSFGGQRGYTF. The CDR3 nucleotides are TGTGCCAGCAGTTTTGGAGGGCAGCGCGGCTACACCTTC.

This chain links TRBV5-1 with TRBJ2-7; TRBD2 is a possible D gene (6 bases). CDR1 SGHRS and CDR2 YFSETQ come from the germline V gene. This CDR3 region has 12 residues. Deletions cut 4 bases from V and 4 bases from J, with 9 bases between. As DNA, the CDR3 is TGCGCCAGCAGCCACGGGACTTACGAGCAGTACTTC. It codes for CASSHGTYEQYF.

The V gene is TRBV7-2, the J gene TRBJ2-7; 8 nucleotides match TRBD1. V lost 8 bases to trimming and J lost 2 bases; unmatched junction nucleotides: 8. CDR1 and CDR2 (germline): SGHTA, FQGNSA. The CDR3 contains 14 residues. The CDR3 DNA follows: TGTGCCAGCTCCGGACAGGGACAAGCCTACGAGCAGTACTTC. It translates to CASSGQGQAYEQYF.

This clone appeared once. The J gene is TRBJ1-5, the V gene TRBV15; 8 bases map to TRBD1. In germline, CDR1 is LNHNV, CDR2 YYDKDF (reference sequence). The length of the CDR3 is 16 residues. Losses at the gene ends were 0 bases for V and 5 bases for J; bases not matched to a gene: 6. DNA for the CDR3: TGTGCCACCAGCAGAGAGCCCGGGACAGGAGATCAGCCCCAGCATTTT. It encodes CATSREPGTGDQPQHF.

The J gene is TRBJ2-7, the V gene TRBV4-2; TRBD1 might be the D (6 bases). Looked up from germline, CDR1 is LGHNA and CDR2 is YNFKEQ. With 1 base removed from V and 0 bases from J, the gap between germline ends came to 16 bases. The CDR3 spans 17 residues. CDR3 amino acids: CASSQVRAGQSSYEQYF. The CDR3 DNA reads TGTGCCAGCAGCCAAGTGAGGGCCGGACAGAGCTCCTACGAGCAGTACTTC.

This clone was seen just once. The J gene is TRBJ1-1, the V gene TRBV5-6; the D gene is possibly TRBD1 (6 bases). The CDR3 length is 15 residues. With 4 bases removed from V and 0 bases from J, the gap between germline ends came to 13 bases. The germline gives CDR1 SGHDT, CDR2 YYEEEE. The CDR3 sequence is CASSLPGVMNTEAFF. DNA for the CDR3: TGTGCCAGCAGCCTACCAGGGGTCATGAACACTGAAGCTTTCTTT.